One and the same sample provided the 23 T cell receptor beta chains below, sequenced in a study of human T cells and chemical hapten exposure. TCRdb fed the RACE reads into MiXCR, producing one record per CDR3 protein. The sample comprises nearly 80,000 distinct CDR3 sequences, approximately 10% of which are singletons, and approximately 1.4% rests with the top ten. Sample time point: patch test 1, 2 weeks after DPC sensitization. Treatment given: therapeutic diphenylcyclopropenone sensitization with weekly scalp DPC. The specimen was whole blood, collected in connection with sensitization to the hapten diphenylcyclopropenone (DPC). These TCRs come from a woman between 45 and 65 years old with alopecia areata. Some clones in this sample may be carry-over from other donors' samples.

This chain uses TRBV28 with TRBJ1-5, with a weak D call TRBD1 (5 bases). CDR3 length equals 16 residues. Germline V gives CDR1 MDHEN, CDR2 SYDVKM. Trimming stripped 5 bases from V and 4 bases from J, with 18 bases between. In nucleotides, the CDR3 is TGTGCCAGCAGTCCCGGGGGGAGGGGTCCGAATCAGCCCCAGCATTTT. Translated: CASSPGGRGPNQPQHF.

This clonotype was counted only a few times. The chain has TRBV2 and TRBJ1-1; TRBD1 matches 7 bases. Germline V lookup: CDR1 SNHLY, CDR2 FYNNEI. V shed 6 bases and J 6 bases; nucleotides not matched to a gene: 7. The length of the CDR3 is 13 residues. For the CDR3, the DNA is TGTGCCAGCAGGGCTGACAGGGAGCCTGAAGCTTTCTTT. Amino acid sequence: CASRADREPEAFF.

The chain links TRBV2 to TRBJ2-5, with a tentative D call TRBD2 (5 bases). Per germline, CDR1 SNHLY and CDR2 FYNNEI. The CDR3 covers 14 residues. Trimming took 5 bases from V and 2 from J, leaving 12 bases between them. The CDR3 sequence: CASSRTRTQETQYF. DNA for the CDR3: TGTGCCAGCAGTCGGACTCGAACACAAGAGACCCAGTACTTC.

This clonotype showed up just a few times. V usage is TRBV9 and J usage is TRBJ2-1, with unresolved D. This CDR3 has 13 amino acids. CDR1 is SGDLS and CDR2 is YYNGEE in the germline V gene. The V and J ends lost 0 bases and 7 bases respectively, with 8 bases between them. The CDR3 region has the DNA TGTGCCAGCAGCGTAGCGACGTATAATGAGCAGTTCTTC. This translates into CASSVATYNEQFF. Combining the CDR3 with reference TRBV9 and TRBJ2-1 gives the whole variable domain DSGVTQTPKHLITATGQRVTLRCSPRSGDLSVYWYQQSLDQGLQFLIQYYNGEERAKGNILERFSAQQFPDLHSELNLSSLELGDSALYFCASSVATYNEQFFGPGTRLTVL.

The chain joins TRBV27 to TRBJ2-1; 12 bases fit TRBD2. V dropped 10 bases and J dropped 5; count of bases not matched to a gene: 15. The germline V gene has CDR1 MNHEY and CDR2 SMNVEV (reference sequence). The CDR3 covers 17 residues. This chain's CDR3 is CATPQRLAGEPDNEQFF. The CDR3 DNA sequence: TGTGCCACTCCGCAGAGACTAGCGGGAGAACCGGACAATGAGCAGTTCTTC.

This sequence joins TRBV6-2 or TRBV6-3 and TRBJ2-7; no clear D gene. The CDR3 is 15 amino acids. Trimming took 2 bases from V and 0 from J, leaving 11 bases between them. Germline lookup yields CDR1 MNHEY and CDR2 SVGEGT. CDR3 amino acids: CASSYGQPSSYEQYF. CDR3 sequence (DNA): TGTGCCAGCAGTTACGGGCAGCCTAGCTCCTACGAGCAGTACTTC.

J is TRBJ1-1 and V is TRBV20-1; D perhaps matches TRBD1 (5 bases). Looked up from germline, CDR1 is DFQATT and CDR2 is SNEGSKA (reference sequence). Trimming left V 1 base short and J 1 base short, with 7 bases between. There are 13 residues in the CDR3. The CDR3 loop reads CSARGGRNTEAFF. CDR3 in DNA: TGCAGTGCTAGAGGGGGCAGGAACACTGAAGCTTTCTTT.

A few counts support this clonotype. The V gene is TRBV5-6, the J gene TRBJ2-6, with TRBD1 matching over 7 bases. The V segment lost 4 bases and the J segment 0 bases; nucleotides outside the gene matches: 4. The CDR3 has 16 amino acids. Germline V gene data show CDR1 as SGHDT and CDR2 as YYEEEE. The CDR3, as DNA: TGTGCCAGCAGCCCGACAGGGCGCTCTGGGGCCAACGTCCTGACTTTC. This translates into CASSPTGRSGANVLTF.

The J gene is TRBJ2-1, the V gene TRBV5-1; perhaps D is TRBD1 or TRBD2 (5 bases each). Germline V gene sequence: CDR1 SGHRS, CDR2 YFSETQ. This CDR3 is 14 amino acids long. Deletions cut 4 bases from V and 7 bases from J, with 15 bases between. This chain's CDR3 is CASSRGEGRNEQFF. The CDR3 DNA sequence: TGCGCCAGCAGCCGTGGAGAGGGACGGAATGAGCAGTTCTTC.

In this sample, this clonotype turned up a few times. The J gene is TRBJ2-2, the V gene TRBV4-3; 7 bases line up with TRBD2. V lost 3 bases and J lost 6; bases outside the gene matches: 7. The CDR3 loop spans 15 amino acids. The germline V gene has CDR1 LGHNA and CDR2 YSLEER. CDR3 sequence reads: CASSHGLADAGELFF. CDR3 bases: TGCGCCAGCAGCCATGGGCTAGCGGACGCCGGGGAGCTGTTTTTT.

This clonotype was seen repeatedly, ten times or more. The CDR3 is CASSFHRGRAKTGELFF. CDR3 coding DNA: TGTGCCAGCAGCTTCCATCGCGGGAGGGCCAAAACCGGGGAGCTGTTTTTT. The J gene is TRBJ2-2, the V gene TRBV11-2; 9 bases line up with TRBD2. The CDR3 is 17 amino acids. Trimming took 3 bases from V and 5 from J; bases not matched to a gene: 10. Germline values: CDR1 SGHAT, CDR2 FQNNGV.

The V gene is TRBV29-1, the J gene TRBJ1-1; D is perhaps TRBD1 (5 bases). Between the trimmed V and J ends, which lost 7 bases and 4 bases, there was a span of 13 bases. The CDR3 runs 12 residues. Germline V gives CDR1 SQVTM, CDR2 ANQGSEA. CDR3 region: CSGRESGTEAFF. The CDR3 bases are TGCAGCGGCAGGGAGTCAGGCACTGAAGCTTTCTTT.

This clonotype was detected ten times or more. The chain recombines TRBV5-1 with TRBJ2-7, with TRBD2 matching 9 bases. The germline CDR1 and CDR2 sequences are SGHRS and YFSETQ. The CDR3 extends over 14 amino acids. Unmatched junction bases numbered 7, after V lost 0 bases and J lost 9 bases. The CDR3 region is CASSLGLAAQGQYF. CDR3 DNA: TGCGCCAGCAGCTTGGGACTAGCGGCGCAGGGGCAGTACTTC.

In this sample, this clonotype turned up a few times. The chain links TRBV18 to TRBJ2-7; D is uncertain. The CDR3 runs 13 residues. The germline CDR1 and CDR2 sequences are KGHSH and LQKENI. Trimming took off 6 bases at V and 0 bases at J, with 9 bases between the two ends. This chain's CDR3 is CASSGRTSYEQYF. The CDR3 region has the DNA TGTGCCAGCTCTGGAAGGACCTCCTACGAGCAGTACTTC.

V is TRBV12-3 or TRBV12-4 and J is TRBJ2-1, with TRBD2 matching over 9 bases. Trimming removed 2 bases from V and 4 bases from J; junction bases left unmatched: 0. The CDR3 is 14 amino acids. The CDR3 region has the DNA TGTGCCAGCAGTTTAAGCGGGGGGTACAATGAGCAGTTCTTC. It codes for CASSLSGGYNEQFF.

The rearrangement links TRBV12-3 or TRBV12-4 to TRBJ1-3; no reliable D call. This CDR3 has 14 amino acids. Between the trimmed V and J ends, which lost 3 bases and 2 bases, there was a span of 8 bases. The CDR3 DNA reads as TGTGCCAGCAGTTTGCGAGCGGCTGGAAACACCATATATTTT. This gives the protein CASSLRAAGNTIYF.

The DNA for the CDR3 is TGTGCCAGCAGTCCCTTGGGACTAGCGGCGAACACCGGGGAGCTGTTTTTT. It is translated as CASSPLGLAANTGELFF. V usage is TRBV6-5 and J usage is TRBJ2-2; TRBD2 matches at 11 bases. Per the germline V gene, CDR1 is MNHEY and CDR2 is SVGAGI. This CDR3 has 17 residues. V gave up 5 bases and J gave up 0 bases; unmatched junction bases: 5.

This clonotype was seen only a few times. The rearrangement joins TRBV21-1 to TRBJ2-7. TRBV21-1 corresponds to a pseudogene. The CDR3 loop spans 14 amino acids. This CDR3 is CAPQGPGWTYEQYF. As DNA, the CDR3 is TGTGCCCCACAAGGACCAGGTTGGACCTACGAGCAGTACTTC.

This clonotype was detected ten times or more. The chain employs TRBV5-1 and TRBJ2-5; D ambiguous. The CDR3 is 13 amino acids. From germline, CDR1 is SGHRS and CDR2 YFSETQ. The V gene lost 5 bases and the J gene lost 5 bases, with 13 bases spanning the gap. This CDR3 is CASSRALGETQYF. CDR3 sequence (DNA): TGCGCCAGCAGTAGGGCTCTCGGGGAGACCCAGTACTTC. The whole variable domain, remainder taken from reference TRBV5-1 and TRBJ2-5, is KAGVTQTPRYLIKTRGQQVTLSCSPISGHRSVSWYQQTPGQGLQFLFEYFSETQRNKGNFPGRFSGRQFSNSRSEMNVSTLELGDSALYLCASSRALGETQYFGPGTRLLVL.

The table lists this clonotype with many counts. V gene TRBV7-2 combines with J gene TRBJ2-5; TRBD1 matches at 10 bases. The junction had 5 bases not matched to a gene; V was cut back by 2 bases and J by 5 bases. This CDR3 contains 15 residues. Germline V gene data show CDR1 as SGHTA and CDR2 as FQGNSA. The CDR3 DNA reads TGTGCCAGCAGCTTACCGACAGGGGGCGCGGAGACCCAGTACTTC. As protein: CASSLPTGGAETQYF.

The sample holds one count of this clonotype. Since a much larger clone is just one base distant, this may be a read error. V and J are TRBV20-1 and TRBJ1-6; 11 bases line up with TRBD1. Germline V CDR1 and CDR2: DFQATT, SNEGSKA (reference sequence). This CDR3 is 20 amino acids long. Written as DNA, the CDR3 is TGCAGTGGTAGAGGTTCTGAAGGACAGGGGGCGAGCTCCTATAATTCACCCCTCCACTTT. Translation gives CSGRGSEGQGASSYNSPLHF.

This clonotype was found a few times. This chain uses TRBV4-2 with TRBJ1-3; 7 bases match TRBD1. With V trimmed by 4 bases and J by 8 bases, 11 bases remained unmatched. This CDR3 contains 15 residues. Germline V gene sequence: CDR1 LGHNA, CDR2 YNFKEQ. This CDR3 reads CASSRFEGASDTIYF. The CDR3 nucleotides read TGTGCCAGCAGCCGTTTTGAGGGGGCTTCGGACACCATATATTTT.

In its sample, this clonotype was seen many times. The chain combines TRBV7-3 with TRBJ2-1; TRBD2 agrees at 9 bases. Germline CDR1 and CDR2: SGHTA and FQGTGA. The CDR3 runs 15 residues. J was trimmed by 4 bases and V by 5 bases; bases with no gene match: 6. Written as DNA, the CDR3 is TGTGCCAGCAGCGCCGCTAGCGGGACGTACAATGAGCAGTTCTTC. Translating it yields CASSAASGTYNEQFF.